This TCR beta chain was recovered during a study of shared clonotypes between healthy human individuals. For this clone: Its matching antigen is unknown.

Whole-study findings and limits: The sampled material consisted only of blood, and tissue repertoires are likely to differ.

The repertoire was sequenced with immunoSEQ multiplex PCR; TCRdb's copy has only in-frame clones and lacks some. The sample comprises fewer than 600,000 clones, roughly 79% of which are singletons, and about 12% rests with the top ten. Germline V gene lookup returns CDR1 WNHNN and CDR2 SYGVQD (reference sequence). V trimming: 11 bases; J trimming: 1 base; junction bases outside the gene matches: 16. The CDR3 is 17 residues long. This TCR was sampled from a woman in her thirties or forties in good health. Some clones in this sample may be carry-over from other donors' samples. This sequence joins TRBV10-1 and TRBJ2-2; TRBD1 aligns across 7 bases. Material: PBMCs. The CDR3 DNA reads TGCGCCGTCCAAAAGCCCATGACAGGGTTGAACACCGGGGAGCTGTTTTTT. Its protein product is CAVQKPMTGLNTGELFF.